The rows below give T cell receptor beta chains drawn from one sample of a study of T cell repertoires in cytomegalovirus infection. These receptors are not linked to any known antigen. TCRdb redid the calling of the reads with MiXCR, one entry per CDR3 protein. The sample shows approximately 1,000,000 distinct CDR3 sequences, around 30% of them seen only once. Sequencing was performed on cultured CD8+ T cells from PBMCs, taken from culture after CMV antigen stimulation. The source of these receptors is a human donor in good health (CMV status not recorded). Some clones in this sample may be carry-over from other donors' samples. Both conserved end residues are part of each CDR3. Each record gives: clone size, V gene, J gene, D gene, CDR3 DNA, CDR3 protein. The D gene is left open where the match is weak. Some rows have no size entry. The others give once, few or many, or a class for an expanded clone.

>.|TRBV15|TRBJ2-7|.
TGTGCCACCAGCAGAGATCTGGCAGAAGTAGACTACGAGCAGTACTTC
CATSRDLAEVDYEQYF
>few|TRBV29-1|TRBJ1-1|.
TGCAGCGTTGAAGCTCCGGGACTAAATGTTTTCTTT
CSVEAPGLNVFF
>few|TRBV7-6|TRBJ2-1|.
TGTGCTAGCAGCCCTCCGGGGGATCGGAATGAGCAGTTCTTC
CASSPPGDRNEQFF
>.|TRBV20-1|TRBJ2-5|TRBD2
TGCAGTGCTAGAGTACCGGGACTAGCGGCCGAAGAGACCCAGTACTTC
CSARVPGLAAEETQYF
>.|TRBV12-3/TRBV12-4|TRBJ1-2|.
TGTGCCAGCAGATCAACAGGGACTCCTAGGGGGGGCTACACCTTC
CASRSTGTPRGGYTF
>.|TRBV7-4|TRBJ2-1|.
TGTGCCAGCAGGATACAGCCCAATGAGCAGTTCTTC
CASRIQPNEQFF
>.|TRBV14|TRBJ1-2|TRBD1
TGTGCCAGCAGCCAAACCCTGACAGGGTTGGATGGCTACACCTTC
CASSQTLTGLDGYTF
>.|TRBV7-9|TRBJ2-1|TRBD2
TGTGCCAGCAGCCAAAAACTAGCGGGGAGCAATGAGCAGTTCTTC
CASSQKLAGSNEQFF
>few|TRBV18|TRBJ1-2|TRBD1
TGTGCCAGCTCACCGAAGGGGACAGCAAACGATGGCTACACCTTC
CASSPKGTANDGYTF
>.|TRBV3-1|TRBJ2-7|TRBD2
TGTGCCAGCAGCCAAGCCGGGGGGGAAACGCTCTACGAGCAGTACTTC
CASSQAGGETLYEQYF
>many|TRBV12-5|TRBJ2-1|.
TGTGCTAGTGGCATAGGGTCCCACAATGAGCAGTTCTTC
CASGIGSHNEQFF
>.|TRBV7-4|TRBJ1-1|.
TGTGCCAGCAGCTCCCAACACGGGGCTGAAGCTTTCTTT
CASSSQHGAEAFF
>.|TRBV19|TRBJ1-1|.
TGTGCCAGTACTGCTATCCCCTTTGGGGAGGGGTTGGCTGAAGCTTTCTTT
CASTAIPFGEGLAEAFF
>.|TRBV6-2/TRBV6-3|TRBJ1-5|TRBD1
TGTGCCAGCAGCTATACAGGGGGAAGCAATCAGCCCCAGCATTTT
CASSYTGGSNQPQHF
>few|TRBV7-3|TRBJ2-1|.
TGTGCCAGCAGCGCCTATCGGGGGCCTTACAATGAGCAGTTCTTC
CASSAYRGPYNEQFF
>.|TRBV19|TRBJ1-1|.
TGTGCCAGTAGTATAAATCGCAGGACTGAAGCTTTCTTT
CASSINRRTEAFF
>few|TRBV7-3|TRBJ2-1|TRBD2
TGTGCCAGCAGCTTTATCGAGCGGGGGGTTCGTGAGCAGTTCTTC
CASSFIERGVREQFF
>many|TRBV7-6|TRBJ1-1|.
TGTGCCAGCAGCTTAGCGTTAACAGTTTTGGTGAACACTGAAGCTTTCTTT
CASSLALTVLVNTEAFF
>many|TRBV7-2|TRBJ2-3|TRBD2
TGTGCCAGCAGCTTGGTCCGGGGGGGCCCGCCTAGCACAGATACGCAGTATTTT
CASSLVRGGPPSTDTQYF
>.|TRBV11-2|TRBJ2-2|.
TGTGCCAGCATCCTCCCCACCGGGGAGCTGTTTTTT
CASILPTGELFF
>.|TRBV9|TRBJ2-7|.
TGTGCCAGCAGCGTAGGTGGAAGGGTAAACGAGCAGTACTTC
CASSVGGRVNEQYF
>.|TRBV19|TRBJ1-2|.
TGTGCGAGTAGCGATGTAACTGGGCCATATGGCTACACCTTC
CASSDVTGPYGYTF
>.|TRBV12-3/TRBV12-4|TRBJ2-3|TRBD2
TGTGCCAGCAGTTCACTAGCGGGGGGCCTGGGAGATACGCAGTATTTT
CASSSLAGGLGDTQYF
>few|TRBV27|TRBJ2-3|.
TGTGCCAGCAGAGGGTCCCCTAGGCCCTCCACAGATACGCAGTATTTT
CASRGSPRPSTDTQYF
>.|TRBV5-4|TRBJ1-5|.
TGTGCCAGCAGCTTAGACGGGGCTCTGGGCAATCAGCCCCAGCATTTT
CASSLDGALGNQPQHF
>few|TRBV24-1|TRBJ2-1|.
TGTGCCACCAGTGCCCTGGGGGGCATGAATGAGCAGTTCTTC
CATSALGGMNEQFF
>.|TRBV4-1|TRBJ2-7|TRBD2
TGCGCCAGCAGCCAAACGACTAGCGGGATGTACGAGCAGTACTTC
CASSQTTSGMYEQYF
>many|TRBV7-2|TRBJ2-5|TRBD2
TGTGCCAGCAGCTTAGTTCCCAGCGGGGGGGAAGAGACCCAGTACTTC
CASSLVPSGGEETQYF
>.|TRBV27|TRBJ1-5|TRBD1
TGTGCCAGCAGGCAGGGGGCCCAGCCCCAGCATTTT
CASRQGAQPQHF
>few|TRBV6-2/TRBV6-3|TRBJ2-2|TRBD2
TGTGCCAGCACCCTTCTAGCGGGGGTAACGAACACCGGGGAGCTGTTTTTT
CASTLLAGVTNTGELFF
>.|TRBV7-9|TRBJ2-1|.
TGTGCCAGCAGCCCCGACGGGAATTACAATGAGCAGTTCTTC
CASSPDGNYNEQFF
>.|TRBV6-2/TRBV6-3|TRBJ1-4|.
TGTGCCAGCAATGAAAATACCGGGGGACGGTGGGTGTTTTTT
CASNENTGGRWVFF
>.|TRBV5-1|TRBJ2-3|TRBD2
TGCGCCAGCAGCTTAATAAGCGGGGGGCTAGATACGCAGTATTTT
CASSLISGGLDTQYF
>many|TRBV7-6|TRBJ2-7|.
TGTGCCAGCAGCTACAGGGACCACGAGCAGTACTTC
CASSYRDHEQYF
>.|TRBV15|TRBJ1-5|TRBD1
TGTGCCACCAGCATCTCGGACAGGGGTATTCAGCCCCAGCATTTT
CATSISDRGIQPQHF
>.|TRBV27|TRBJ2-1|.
TGTGCCAGCACCTCGGGACAAGTGAATGAGCAGTTCTTC
CASTSGQVNEQFF
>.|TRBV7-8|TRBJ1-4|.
TGTGCCAGCAGCCTGACGACAGACGGTGGGGAAAAACTGTTTTTT
CASSLTTDGGEKLFF
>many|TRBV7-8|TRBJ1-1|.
TGTGCCAGCAGCTTAGTTGGGTCTCTAGGGATGAACACTGAAGCTTTCTTT
CASSLVGSLGMNTEAFF
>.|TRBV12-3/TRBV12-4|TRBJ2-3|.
TGTGCCAACAGGCCAGGGGGCACAGATACGCAGTATTTT
CANRPGGTDTQYF
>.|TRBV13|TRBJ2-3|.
TGTGCCAGCAGCCCGGGACTTTACACAGATACGCAGTATTTT
CASSPGLYTDTQYF
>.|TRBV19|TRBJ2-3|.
TGTGCCAGTAGTATAGATTCCTGGTATACTAGCACAGATACGCAGTATTTT
CASSIDSWYTSTDTQYF
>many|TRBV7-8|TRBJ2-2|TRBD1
TGTGCCAGCATAGGGACAGGGAACACCGGGGAGCTGTTTTTT
CASIGTGNTGELFF
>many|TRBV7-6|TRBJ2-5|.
TGTGCCAGCAGCCCCACTCAAGAGACCCAGTACTTC
CASSPTQETQYF
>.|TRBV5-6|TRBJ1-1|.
TGTGCCAGCAGCTTGGGGGGACCGCTAGCTGGAGCTTTCTTT
CASSLGGPLAGAFF
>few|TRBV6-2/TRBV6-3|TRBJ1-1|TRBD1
TGTGCCAGCAGTTACCTGAGGACAGGGACTTTGAACACTGAAGCTTTCTTT
CASSYLRTGTLNTEAFF
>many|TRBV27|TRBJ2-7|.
TGTGCCAGCAGCTTGCAGGGGAGCTACGAGCAGTACTTC
CASSLQGSYEQYF
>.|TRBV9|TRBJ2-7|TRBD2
TGTGCCAGCAGCGTTTACCCGGGACTAGCGGGGGAATTGAACGAGCAGTACTTC
CASSVYPGLAGELNEQYF
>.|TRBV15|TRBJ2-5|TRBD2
TGTGCCACCAGCAGTTCTAGCGGACCCCCGGAAGAGACCCAGTACTTC
CATSSSSGPPEETQYF
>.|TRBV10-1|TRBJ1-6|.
TGCGCCAGCAGCGCCGGGACACTGCGTTCACCCCTCCACTTT
CASSAGTLRSPLHF
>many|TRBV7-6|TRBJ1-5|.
TGTGCCAGCAGCCTCAGGGATCAGCCCCAGCATTTT
CASSLRDQPQHF
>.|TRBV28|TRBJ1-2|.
TGTGCCAGCACCTCACTCACACGCCCCTATGGCTACACCTTC
CASTSLTRPYGYTF
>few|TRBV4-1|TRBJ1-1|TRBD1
TGCGCCAGCAGCCACCCCAGGGGGGGAACTGAAGCTTTCTTT
CASSHPRGGTEAFF
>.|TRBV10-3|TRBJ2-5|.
TGTGCCATCAGTGGGCCCCTCGGCGCGGGAAATCAAGAGACCCAGTACTTC
CAISGPLGAGNQETQYF
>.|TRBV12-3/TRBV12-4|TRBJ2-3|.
TGTGCCAGCAGTTTATCTGCGGCCGATACGCAGTATTTT
CASSLSAADTQYF
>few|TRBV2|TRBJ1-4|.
TGTGCCAGCAGTGAAGTACCGGGAGATTGGGAAAAACTGTTTTTT
CASSEVPGDWEKLFF
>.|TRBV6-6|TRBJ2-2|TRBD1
TGTGCCAGCAGTTACTCGGGACAGCCGACCGGGGAGCTGTTTTTT
CASSYSGQPTGELFF
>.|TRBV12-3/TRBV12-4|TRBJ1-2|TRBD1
TGTGCCAGCTGGACCGGGACAGGCCCCTATGGCTACACCTTC
CASWTGTGPYGYTF